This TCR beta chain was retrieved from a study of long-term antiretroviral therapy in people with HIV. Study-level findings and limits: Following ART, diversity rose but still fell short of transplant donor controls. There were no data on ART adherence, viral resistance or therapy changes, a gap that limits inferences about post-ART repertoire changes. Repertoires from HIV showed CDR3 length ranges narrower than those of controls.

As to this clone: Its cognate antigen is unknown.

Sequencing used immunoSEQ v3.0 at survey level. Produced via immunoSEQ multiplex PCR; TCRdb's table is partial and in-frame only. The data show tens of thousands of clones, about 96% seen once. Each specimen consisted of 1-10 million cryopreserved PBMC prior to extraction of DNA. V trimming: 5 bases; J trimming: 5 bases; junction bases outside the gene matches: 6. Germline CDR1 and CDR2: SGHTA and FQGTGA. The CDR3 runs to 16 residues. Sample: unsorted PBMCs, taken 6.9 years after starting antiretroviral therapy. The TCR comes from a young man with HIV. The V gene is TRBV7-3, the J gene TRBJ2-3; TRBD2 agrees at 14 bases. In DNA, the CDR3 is TGTGCCAGCAGCATGACTAGCGGGGGGGCCCAAGATACGCAGTATTTT. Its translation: CASSMTSGGAQDTQYF.